This T cell receptor (beta chain) was identified during a study of human thymus T cells. Regarding the study as a whole: Unrelated individuals reportedly shared highly overlapping thymic TCR repertoires. Thymic and blood repertoires seemed to favor certain V and J genes.

Details on this clone: Its target is unknown.

Germline loops: CDR1 SGDLS, CDR2 YYNGEE. CDR3 length equals 15 residues. Trimming removed 0 bases at V and 0 bases at J, with 7 bases between. Assay used: immunoSEQ multiplex PCR; TCRdb lists only in-frame clones, some missing. This sample has around 130,000 clones, with around 94% found just once. Thymus tissue for the work was resected from patients undergoing corrective heart surgery. Donor material was obtained from healthy Finnish infants undergoing corrective surgery for congenital heart defects. This receptor was obtained from a boy younger than two with a congenital heart defect but otherwise immunologically healthy. The sequenced material came from thymus tissue. The rearrangement joins TRBV9 to TRBJ2-1, with D hard to call. The CDR3 DNA follows: TGTGCCAGCAGCGTAGATGGATTCTCCTACAATGAGCAGTTCTTC. This sequence encodes CASSVDGFSYNEQFF.